Included here is one T cell receptor beta chain sequence, with context. Its antigen remains undetermined. No quality values exist for individual bases; no much larger clone is one base distant. The library was generated by the immunoSEQ multiplex PCR assay. A mixture of 60 forward primers for TCR Vbeta segments and 13 reverse primers for TCR Jbeta segments was used in the multiplex PCR. A multiplex PCR assay on genomic DNA amplified the CDR3 region of rearranged TCR beta genes. On the Illumina HiSeq System, the amplified TCR beta libraries were sequenced as 87-base-pair reads. The original methods were these. In a later analysis, approximately 74 million unique TCR beta chains were counted across the approximately 670 repertoires, and approximately 11 million of these chains were shared by at least two donors. Raw reads were error-corrected and collapsed into unique sequences by a nearest-neighbor algorithm in which closely related sequences were merged to remove PCR and sequencing errors. Alignment of CDR3 sequences to IMGT reference sequences was used to assign V, D and J gene segments. For a sequence to be retained, a match of at least six nucleotides to both a V gene segment and a J gene segment was required. A rearrangement counted as productive if the CDR3 had no stop codons and remained in frame with V and J, and every other rearrangement counted as non-productive. CDR3 was defined by IMGT convention, running from the second conserved V-encoded cysteine to the conserved J-encoded phenylalanine. The earlier analysis of 500 to 650 of the donors excluded any sequence lacking an unambiguous match to a single V gene segment. An earlier analysis of 587 of the donors classified V segments as functional when productive rearrangements were above 56.7% and as segregating when the standard deviation between donors was above 5%. A statistical classification framework was built to diagnose cytomegalovirus status from the catalog of TCR beta chain sequences. In a later analysis, V and J genes were assigned by comparing TCR nucleotide sequences against IMGT/GENE-DB human TR gene sequences. Using the TCRdist pipeline, a later analysis assigned CDR3 sequences along with most-parsimonious VDJ recombination scenarios. A later analysis defined each TCR beta chain by its CDR3 amino acid sequence plus V-gene family, and excluded reads lacking a unique V-gene family. A later analysis removed 592 highly shared, low-generation-probability nucleotide sequences to deal with suspected cross-contamination and a sequencing artifact. In a later analysis, a clonal expansion index for each public chain was calculated from normalized within-repertoire ranks of inferred template counts. In a later analysis, generation probabilities were computed using a VDJ recombination model fitted to out-of-frame rearrangements, and the results were checked against IGoR. In a later analysis, TCR-TCR, TCR-HLA and TCR-CMV co-occurrence was scored with hypergeometric tests, and a repertoire-size bias correction was applied to TCR pairs. To estimate false discovery rates, a later analysis permuted the HLA or CMV assignments 20 times. In a later analysis, co-occurring TCRs were grouped with DBSCAN, and TCRdist sequence similarity was added when clustering was performed within HLA-allele-positive subsets. Repertoires with fewer than 30,000 or more than 120,000 public chains, plus five repertoires with anomalous nucleotide sharing, were excluded from co-occurrence clustering. TCRdb retrieved this table from immuneACCESS and kept in-frame rearrangements only. Not all clones are present; in checked studies, unresolved V genes account for under half, and no reason is known for the remainder. V, J and clone size reflect that table, while D and trimming were determined from the DNA. The table for this sample lists about 140,000 clones; 70% to 80% of them were counted only once. 3.1% of the sample is in the top ten clones.

The data belong to a study of cytomegalovirus exposure and HLA in healthy donors (TCRdb year 2017). In the study overall: An earlier analysis of roughly 630 of the donors reported approximately 290 Gb of sequence data and 117 million unique TCR beta sequences from 150 million to 200 million T cells. A later analysis re-analyzed previously published TCR beta repertoires from 600 to 850 donors and added high-resolution HLA genotyping to study TCR occurrence patterns. Among roughly 400 genotyped donors of the cohort, an average of approximately 240,000 unique TCR beta nucleotide sequences was sequenced per donor, of which roughly 17% were non-productive. An early release that covered about 600 HLA-typed donors contained about 290 gigabases of sequencing data and 65 million to 100 million unique TCR sequences. The study aimed to test whether signatures of past pathogen exposure could be identified by cataloging public T cell receptors. Genome-wide SNP genotypes for about 65% of the roughly 670 donors were used in a later genetic analysis, which treated that subset as a discovery cohort. The number of donors typed differed by locus, with about 629-630 for A, B, C, DRB1 and DQB1, roughly 550 for DQA1, over 600 for DPA1, and some 440 for DPB1. A separate validation cohort of about 110 different subjects was used in addition to the 666-subject first cohort. The study combined high-throughput TCR immunosequencing, statistical association of individual TCRs with disease status, and machine learning to predict cytomegalovirus infection status. Rather than drawing on any new phenotypic data, the later analysis identified candidate immune exposures from TCR beta sequences and the way those sequences occurred across donors. Every discovery cohort repertoire had been produced on one sequencing platform. Alongside the repertoire data, information on donor age, sex, ethnicity and CMV serostatus was compiled. Roughly 5 DR-DQ haplotypes were handled as single units for association and clustering, since linkage in the cohort was strong. The T cell repertoires of about 700 subjects were profiled by immunosequencing and related to cytomegalovirus serostatus. To decide whether each TCR beta V gene segment behaved as functional or pseudogenic, an earlier analysis of some 600 of the donors relied on high-throughput TCR beta sequencing. Class I and class II HLA loci were covered by the typing at four-digit resolution. The genetic ancestry cluster associated with self-reported Caucasian donors included over 65% of the roughly 360 genotyped donors. Results the study describes overall, beyond this receptor: When HLA alleles, especially DR and DQ, strongly co-occurred, attributing TCR associations to individual alleles was difficult. In vitro tests confirmed that three of the cytomegalovirus-associated TCR beta chains recognize cytomegalovirus antigens. This cohort had only TCR beta chains sequenced, and the lack of alpha or paired-chain data limited which features could be detected. According to a later analysis, most CMV-associated TCR beta chains appeared to be HLA-restricted, and the HLA associations seemed to be driven largely by CMV exposure. An earlier analysis of around 540 of the donors showed that most TCR beta V segments appeared in productive rearrangements either about 87% or about 30% of the time, which broadly matched IMGT annotations. The authors suggested that the approach could potentially be extended to other disease states and immunological phenotypes. V-gene and J-gene trimming of TCR beta chains was associated with a missense DCLRE1C variant in a later genetic analysis, and the association was replicated in an independent cohort. The presence/absence analyses assumed that sequencing depth was roughly uniform across donors, and that assumption may not be true. Because HLA typing was unavailable for some donors at each locus, only the typed subset was used in association tests. According to a later genetic analysis, donors in an Asian-associated ancestry cluster had fewer N-insertions in productive TCRs than the approximately 630-donor mean. Most TCR sequences were observed very rarely across donors, whereas some public TCRs were present in many individuals. Because the 87-base-pair reads could not distinguish some IMGT-functional V segments, including TRBV6-2 and TRBV6-3, those segments were excluded. Compared with equally common non-associated chains, HLA-associated TCR beta chains in a later analysis were more clonally expanded and had lower generation probabilities. A further reported finding was that TCR beta sequences accurately predicted the HLA-A and HLA-B alleles for most subjects in the first cohort. Correlated functional status among segregating V segments might reflect linkage disequilibrium, but an unknown experimental factor could not be ruled out. The sequencing pipeline was judged likely to have produced a cluster of highly shared sequence variants as a technical artifact. In a later analysis, several top co-occurrence clusters were reported to appear linked to parvovirus B19, influenza, CMV and Epstein-Barr virus. Cytomegalovirus status was reported to be diagnosed by the classifier with high specificity and sensitivity in both the original and validation cohorts. A later analysis associated about 18,000 TCR beta sequences with specific HLA alleles at a false discovery rate of 0.05. In a later analysis, TCR association rates were found to vary across HLA loci, with the most associated TCRs seen for DRB1 alleles and the fewest for HLA-C alleles. In the study, 150 to 200 TCR beta chains were listed as associated with cytomegalovirus. Because counts were too low, 15 to 20 rarely observed V segments, including chromosome 9 orphons, were left out of the earlier analysis of several hundred of the donors. Immune exposure information for the cohort was limited to CMV serostatus.

The cohort consisted of 650 to 850 healthy bone marrow donors. At the time of sampling, every cohort member was nominally healthy, though immune exposures that went unrecorded were likely present. The donor tested CMV seronegative and was one of the 352 seronegative cohort members. Each donor provided a peripheral blood sample, and peripheral blood mononuclear cells were used for TCR beta sequencing. The Qiagen DNeasy Blood Extraction Kit was used to extract genomic DNA from the blood cell samples. Counted from cysteine to phenylalanine, this CDR3 has 16 amino acids. Of all the DNA, just the CDR3 is kept, 48 bases in frame from base 1. V and J are truncated by 2 bases and 2 bases respectively, leaving an intervening sequence of 16 bases. The germline V gene supplies CDR1 SNHLY and CDR2 FYNNEI.

The sequenced sample was PBMCs. The receptor comes from a female donor in good health and CMV-seronegative. The rearrangement combines TRBV2 with TRBJ2-7, with the D gene not confidently named. The nucleotides read TGTGCCAGCAGTGAATGGGTGGGCCACGAAACCTACGAGCAGTACTTC. Its protein reads: CASSEWVGHETYEQYF.